This entry lists 25 T cell receptor beta chains sequenced from one sample in a study of blood T cell repertoires in COVID-19. Generated by immunoSEQ multiplex PCR, the TCRdb table keeps only in-frame clones and is missing some. The sample lists 140,000 to 150,000 clones, more than 60% occurring once. The sequenced material came from peripheral blood. The receptors derive from a woman aged 55-70 years with acute or convalescent COVID-19.

V usage is TRBV30 and J usage is TRBJ1-1; D is possibly TRBD1 (5 bases). CDR1 and CDR2 (germline): GTSNPN, SVGIG (reference sequence). This CDR3 contains 11 residues. Trimming pared 8 bases from V and 5 bases from J, leaving 12 bases between. CDR3 protein: CARSGETEAFF. For the CDR3, the DNA is TGTGCCCGATCGGGGGAGACTGAAGCTTTCTTT.

The chain links TRBV5-1 to TRBJ2-5; 8 bases align to TRBD2. CDR1 and CDR2 from the germline V gene are SGHRS and YFSETQ. The V gene end was trimmed by 4 bases and the J gene end by 4 bases; junction bases not matched to a gene: 6. The CDR3 is 14 residues long. This CDR3 is CASSVAGLGETQYF. CDR3 sequence (DNA): TGCGCCAGCAGCGTAGCGGGACTCGGAGAGACCCAGTACTTC.

This chain links TRBV10-3 with TRBJ2-1; 10 nucleotides match TRBD2. With 2 bases clipped from V and 8 bases from J, the junction kept 6 bases outside the gene matches. Germline V CDR1 and CDR2: ENHRY, SYGVKD. The CDR3 is 15 amino acids. CDR3 coding DNA: TGTGCCATCAGTGAGGCTAGCGGGAGTCGGGATGAGCAGTTCTTC. Protein: CAISEASGSRDEQFF.

The sample holds a few counts of this clone. The chain combines TRBV28 with TRBJ2-1; 11 bases align to TRBD2. The ends lost 6 bases at V and 3 bases at J; junction bases unmatched: 4. This CDR3 contains 15 residues. Germline V gene lookup returns CDR1 MDHEN and CDR2 SYDVKM. The CDR3 coding sequence is TGTGCCAGCAGGTCTACTAGCGGGAGCTACAATGAGCAGTTCTTC. Translation: CASRSTSGSYNEQFF.

V gene TRBV20-1 combines with J gene TRBJ2-1; TRBD2 matches 10 bases. The germline V gene encodes CDR1 DFQATT and CDR2 SNEGSKA (reference sequence). The CDR3 contains 11 residues. J lost 13 bases, V lost 6 bases, and 6 bases had no gene match. The CDR3 region is CSAPSGSPQFF. The CDR3 region has the DNA TGCAGTGCCCCTAGCGGGAGTCCCCAGTTCTTC.

The V and J genes are TRBV30 and TRBJ1-5; tentatively, D is TRBD1 (6 bases). CDR1 is GTSNPN, CDR2 SVGIG, per germline (reference sequence). V was trimmed by 0 bases and J by 9 bases, leaving 9 bases between them. The CDR3 loop spans 12 amino acids. The CDR3 is CAWSVTRGPQHF. DNA of the CDR3: TGTGCCTGGAGTGTTACCAGGGGGCCCCAGCATTTT.

This clone has more than one count but fewer than ten. This chain's CDR3 is CASSLRGLSSGNTIYF. Written as DNA, the CDR3 is TGTGCCAGCAGCTTAAGGGGCCTGAGCTCTGGAAACACCATATATTTT. This chain links TRBV7-2 with TRBJ1-3; tentative D call: TRBD1 (5 bases). Trimming pared 2 bases from V and 0 bases from J, leaving 11 bases between. The CDR3 has 16 residues. Germline values: CDR1 SGHTA, CDR2 FQGNSA.

The CDR3 DNA sequence: TGTGCCAGCAGTGTCGACAGGGGGGGATCACCCCTCCACTTT. Translating gives CASSVDRGGSPLHF. The chain links TRBV2 to TRBJ1-6; the match to TRBD1 covers 9 bases. The CDR3 runs to 14 residues. CDR1 is SNHLY, CDR2 FYNNEI, per germline. Trimming removed 4 bases from V and 10 bases from J; junction bases left unmatched: 5. Complete variable domain (other parts from reference TRBV2 and TRBJ1-6): EPEVTQTPSHQVTQMGQEVILRCVPISNHLYFYWYRQILGQKVEFLVSFYNNEISEKSEIFDDQFSVERPDGSNFTLKIRSTKLEDSAMYFCASSVDRGGSPLHFGNGTRLTVT.

The V call is TRBV28, the J call TRBJ2-1; 10 positions match TRBD2. From germline, CDR1 is MDHEN and CDR2 SYDVKM. The CDR3 contains 13 residues. V shed 3 bases, J shed 11 bases, and the junction held 4 bases outside the gene matches. The CDR3 here is CASSLGLARKQFF. The CDR3 coding sequence is TGTGCCAGCAGTTTGGGACTAGCGAGAAAGCAGTTCTTC. The entire variable domain, with the rest obtained from reference TRBV28 and TRBJ2-1, is as follows: DVKVTQSSRYLVKRTGEKVFLECVQDMDHENMFWYRQDPGLGLRLIYFSYDVKMKEKGDIPEGYSVSREKKERFSLILESASTNQTSMYLCASSLGLARKQFFGPGTRLTVL.

This sequence joins TRBV10-1 and TRBJ2-3; TRBD1 matches at 9 bases. V gave up 3 bases and J gave up 6 bases; unmatched junction bases: 13. CDR3 length: 17 residues. Germline V lookup: CDR1 WNHNN, CDR2 SYGVQD (reference sequence). The CDR3 coding sequence is TGCGCCAGCAGTGATGGAATGAGGACAGGGGACTTGGATACGCAGTATTTT. As protein: CASSDGMRTGDLDTQYF.

The chain recombines TRBV4-2 with TRBJ1-2; TRBD1 is a possible D gene (5 bases). V was clipped by 11 bases and J by 4 bases, with 20 bases between them. Germline CDR1 is LGHNA and CDR2 is YNFKEQ. The CDR3 runs 14 residues. The CDR3 region has the DNA TGTGCCTCAAACAGGCCCCACCGTATCTATGGCTACACCTTC. It translates to CASNRPHRIYGYTF.

The chain employs TRBV5-1 and TRBJ2-7; a possible D gene is TRBD2 (5 bases). Trimming took off 0 bases at V and 3 bases at J, with 7 bases between the two ends. The germline V gene encodes CDR1 SGHRS and CDR2 YFSETQ. The CDR3 totals 13 residues. CDR3 amino acids: CASSLARGYEQYF. The CDR3 nucleotides are TGCGCCAGCAGCTTGGCTCGGGGCTACGAGCAGTACTTC. Full variable domain (missing parts from reference TRBV5-1 and TRBJ2-7): KAGVTQTPRYLIKTRGQQVTLSCSPISGHRSVSWYQQTPGQGLQFLFEYFSETQRNKGNFPGRFSGRQFSNSRSEMNVSTLELGDSALYLCASSLARGYEQYFGPGTRLTVT.

The rearrangement links TRBV5-1 to TRBJ2-2; weak D call: TRBD2 (6 bases). Germline CDR1 is SGHRS and CDR2 is YFSETQ. Trimming removed 5 bases at V and 4 bases at J, with 12 bases between. This CDR3 has 14 amino acids. The CDR3 here is CASRRDFVTGELFF. The CDR3 nucleotides read TGCGCCAGCAGGCGGGACTTCGTCACCGGGGAGCTGTTTTTT.

The gene calls are TRBV19 and TRBJ1-1, with D perhaps TRBD1 (6 bases). With 2 bases removed from V and 4 bases from J, the gap between germline ends came to 20 bases. This CDR3 region has 17 residues. Germline V lookup: CDR1 LNHDA, CDR2 SQIVND (reference sequence). This CDR3 reads CASSILGPGGAGTEAFF. In DNA form, the CDR3 reads TGTGCCAGTAGTATATTAGGGCCGGGGGGGGCCGGCACTGAAGCTTTCTTT. Supplemented by reference TRBV19 and TRBJ1-1, the full variable domain reads DGGITQSPKYLFRKEGQNVTLSCEQNLNHDAMYWYRQDPGQGLRLIYYSQIVNDFQKGDIAEGYSVSREKKESFPLTVTSAQKNPTAFYLCASSILGPGGAGTEAFFGQGTRLTVV.

V gene TRBV2 combines with J gene TRBJ2-2; D is perhaps TRBD1 (5 bases). This CDR3 region has 15 residues. Germline values: CDR1 SNHLY, CDR2 FYNNEI. Trimming shortened V by 4 bases and J by 0 bases, and 9 bases separated the two germline ends. The CDR3, as DNA: TGTGCCAGCAGTGTTCAGGGATCGAACACCGGGGAGCTGTTTTTT. Translation gives CASSVQGSNTGELFF.

This clone has a single count. The chain is built from TRBV28 and TRBJ2-7; 13 positions match TRBD2. Trimming cost V 5 bases and J 3 bases; bases outside gene matches: 10. The CDR3 length is 17 residues. CDR1 is MDHEN and CDR2 is SYDVKM in the germline V gene. CDR3 nucleotide sequence: TGTGCCAGCAGTGGGGGACTAGCGGGAACCTATTACTACGAGCAGTACTTC. Translation: CASSGGLAGTYYYEQYF.

The chain joins TRBV7-6 to TRBJ2-3, with D possibly matching TRBD2 (5 bases). Germline V lookup: CDR1 SGHVS, CDR2 FNYEAQ. Trimming left V 5 bases short and J 4 bases short, with 16 bases between. There are 15 residues in the CDR3. CDR3 loop: CASSKTSVGADTQYF. CDR3 DNA: TGTGCCAGCAGCAAAACTAGTGTGGGCGCAGATACGCAGTATTTT.

The chain couples TRBV7-9 to TRBJ2-3; D remains unclear. Germline CDR1 is SEHNR and CDR2 is FQNEAQ (reference sequence). The V end lost 2 bases, the J end lost 6 bases, and 6 bases lay between the germline ends. CDR3 length: 12 residues. CDR3 region: CASSLRTDTQYF. In nucleotides, the CDR3 is TGTGCCAGCAGCTTACGAACTGATACGCAGTATTTT.

This chain links TRBV10-2 with TRBJ2-4, with D possibly being TRBD2 (6 bases). CDR1 WSHSY and CDR2 SAAADI come from the germline V gene. V lost 1 base, J lost 0 bases, and 16 bases lay in between. This CDR3 contains 18 residues. The CDR3 sequence: CASSEFSGSGIAKNIQYF. As DNA, the CDR3 is TGCGCCAGCAGTGAGTTTAGCGGCTCGGGAATAGCCAAAAACATTCAGTACTTC.

The CDR3 DNA reads as TGTGCCAGCAGCTCCTCTGGGAGGGGGGGCCTAGGACATACGCAGTATTTT. Protein sequence: CASSSSGRGGLGHTQYF. The chain carries TRBV11-2 and TRBJ2-3; perhaps TRBD2 as D (7 bases). Trimming took 4 bases from V and 7 from J, leaving 24 bases between them. The CDR3 totals 17 residues. Germline CDR1 and CDR2: SGHAT and FQNNGV. The variable domain in full, with the rest retrieved from reference TRBV11-2 and TRBJ2-3, is EAGVAQSPRYKIIEKRQSVAFWCNPISGHATLYWYQQILGQGPKLLIQFQNNGVVDDSQLPKDRFSAERLKGVDSTLKIQPAKLEDSAVYLCASSSSGRGGLGHTQYFGPGTRLTVL.

V is TRBV19 and J is TRBJ2-7; 10 positions match TRBD1. Germline V gene lookup returns CDR1 LNHDA and CDR2 SQIVND (reference sequence). This CDR3 contains 15 residues. Trimming at V came to 3 bases and at J to 1 base, leaving 3 bases not matched to a gene. The CDR3 here is CASSMWTGGSYEQYF. For the CDR3, the DNA is TGTGCCAGTAGTATGTGGACAGGGGGATCCTACGAGCAGTACTTC.

This sequence joins TRBV12-3 or TRBV12-4 and TRBJ1-6; D is unresolved. This CDR3 is built from 13 residues. V lost 3 bases to trimming and J lost 13 bases, with 13 bases between them. The CDR3 sequence: CASSFGGGQPLHF. The CDR3 DNA follows: TGTGCCAGCAGTTTCGGCGGAGGTCAGCCCCTCCACTTT.

J is TRBJ2-1 and V is TRBV24-1; no clear D gene. Trimming removed 0 bases from V and 3 bases from J, with 5 bases in between. The germline V gene has CDR1 KGHDR and CDR2 SFDVKD. The CDR3 is 14 residues long. The CDR3, as DNA: TGTGCCACCAGTGATTTGCCGGGCTACAATGAGCAGTTCTTC. Protein product: CATSDLPGYNEQFF.

The rearrangement links TRBV9 to TRBJ1-4; TRBD1 might be the D (6 bases). CDR1 SGDLS and CDR2 YYNGEE come from the germline V gene. Trimming pared 4 bases from V and 4 bases from J, leaving 11 bases between. The CDR3 extends over 14 amino acids. CDR3 DNA sequence: TGTGCCAGCAGCCCTACAGGGTATAATGAAAAACTGTTTTTT. The encoded protein is CASSPTGYNEKLFF.

The chain recombines TRBV18 with TRBJ2-7; D unclear. V shed 2 bases and J shed 1 base, with 9 bases lying between them. Per the germline V gene, CDR1 is KGHSH and CDR2 is LQKENI. This CDR3 contains 14 residues. CDR3 protein: CASSPEAVSYEQYF. DNA for the CDR3: TGTGCCAGCTCACCAGAAGCTGTATCCTACGAGCAGTACTTC.